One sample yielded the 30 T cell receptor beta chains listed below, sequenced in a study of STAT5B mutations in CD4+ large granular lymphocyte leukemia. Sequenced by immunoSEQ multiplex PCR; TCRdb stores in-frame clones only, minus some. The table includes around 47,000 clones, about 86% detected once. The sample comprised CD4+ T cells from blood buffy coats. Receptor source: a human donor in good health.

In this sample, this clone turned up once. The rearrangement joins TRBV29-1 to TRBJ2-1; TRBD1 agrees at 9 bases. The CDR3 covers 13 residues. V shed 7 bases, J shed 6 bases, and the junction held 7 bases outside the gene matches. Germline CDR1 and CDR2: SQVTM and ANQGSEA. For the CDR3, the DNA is TGCAGCGATACCGGGACAGGGCCCAATGAGCAGTTCTTC. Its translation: CSDTGTGPNEQFF.

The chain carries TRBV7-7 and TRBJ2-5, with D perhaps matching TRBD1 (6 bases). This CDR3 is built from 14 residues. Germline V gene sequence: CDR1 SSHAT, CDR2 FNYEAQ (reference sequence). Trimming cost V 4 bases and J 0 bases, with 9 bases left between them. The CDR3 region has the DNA TGTGCCAGCAGCTCTACAGGGTACCAAGAGACCCAGTACTTC. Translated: CASSSTGYQETQYF.

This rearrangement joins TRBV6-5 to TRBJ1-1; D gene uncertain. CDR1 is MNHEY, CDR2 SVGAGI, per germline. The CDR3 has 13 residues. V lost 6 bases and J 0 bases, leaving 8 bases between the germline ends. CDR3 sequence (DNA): TGTGCCAGCAGGTTGACACTGAACACTGAAGCTTTCTTT. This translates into CASRLTLNTEAFF.

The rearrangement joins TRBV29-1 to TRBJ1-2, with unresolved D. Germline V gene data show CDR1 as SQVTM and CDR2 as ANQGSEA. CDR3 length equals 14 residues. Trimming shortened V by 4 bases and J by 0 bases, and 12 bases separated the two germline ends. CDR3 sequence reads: CSVVTSVANYGYTF. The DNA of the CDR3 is TGCAGCGTTGTTACTTCCGTTGCTAACTATGGCTACACCTTC.

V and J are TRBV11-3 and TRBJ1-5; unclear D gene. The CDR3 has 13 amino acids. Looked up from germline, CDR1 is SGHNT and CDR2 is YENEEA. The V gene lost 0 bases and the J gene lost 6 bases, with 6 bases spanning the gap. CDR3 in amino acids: CASSLDRGQPQHF. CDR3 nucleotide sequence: TGTGCCAGCAGCTTAGACCGGGGTCAGCCCCAGCATTTT. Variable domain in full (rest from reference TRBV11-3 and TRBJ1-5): EAGVVQSPRYKIIEKKQPVAFWCNPISGHNTLYWYLQNLGQGPELLIRYENEEAVDDSQLPKDRFSAERLKGVDSTLKIQPAELGDSAVYLCASSLDRGQPQHFGDGTRLSIL.

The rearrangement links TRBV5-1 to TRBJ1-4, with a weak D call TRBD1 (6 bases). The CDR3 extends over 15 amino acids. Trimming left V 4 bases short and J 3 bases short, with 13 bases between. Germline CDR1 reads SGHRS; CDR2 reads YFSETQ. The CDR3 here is CASSKWTEANEKLFF. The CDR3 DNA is TGCGCCAGCAGCAAATGGACAGAGGCTAATGAAAAACTGTTTTTT. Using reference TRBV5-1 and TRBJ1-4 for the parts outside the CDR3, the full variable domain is KAGVTQTPRYLIKTRGQQVTLSCSPISGHRSVSWYQQTPGQGLQFLFEYFSETQRNKGNFPGRFSGRQFSNSRSEMNVSTLELGDSALYLCASSKWTEANEKLFFGSGTQLSVL.

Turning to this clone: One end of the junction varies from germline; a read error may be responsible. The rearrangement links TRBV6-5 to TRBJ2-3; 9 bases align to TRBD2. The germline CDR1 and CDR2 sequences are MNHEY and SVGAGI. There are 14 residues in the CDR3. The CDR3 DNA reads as TGTGCCAGCAGTTACTACCTTGGTAGCGGGAGCTTGCATTTT. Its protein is CASSYYLGSGSLHF.

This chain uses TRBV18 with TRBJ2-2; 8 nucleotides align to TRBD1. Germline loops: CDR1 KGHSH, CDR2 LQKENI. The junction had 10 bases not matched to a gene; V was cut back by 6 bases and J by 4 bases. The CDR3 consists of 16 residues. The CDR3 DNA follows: TGTGCCAGCTCTGCCCGTGGCACAGGGGGCACCGGGGAGCTGTTTTTT. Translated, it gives CASSARGTGGTGELFF.

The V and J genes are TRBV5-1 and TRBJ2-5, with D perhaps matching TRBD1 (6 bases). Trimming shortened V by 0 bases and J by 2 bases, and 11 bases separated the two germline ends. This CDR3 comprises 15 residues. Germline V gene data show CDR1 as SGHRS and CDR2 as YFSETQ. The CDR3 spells CASSLGGQLQETQYF. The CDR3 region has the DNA TGCGCCAGCAGCTTGGGGGGGCAGCTGCAAGAGACCCAGTACTTC. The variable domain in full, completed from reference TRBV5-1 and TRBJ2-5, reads KAGVTQTPRYLIKTRGQQVTLSCSPISGHRSVSWYQQTPGQGLQFLFEYFSETQRNKGNFPGRFSGRQFSNSRSEMNVSTLELGDSALYLCASSLGGQLQETQYFGPGTRLLVL.

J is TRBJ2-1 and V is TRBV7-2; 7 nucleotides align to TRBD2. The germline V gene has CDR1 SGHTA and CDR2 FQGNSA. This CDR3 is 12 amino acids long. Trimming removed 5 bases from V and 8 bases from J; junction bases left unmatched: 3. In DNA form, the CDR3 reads TGTGCCAGCAGCGCTGCGGGGGATGAGCAGTTCTTC. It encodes CASSAAGDEQFF. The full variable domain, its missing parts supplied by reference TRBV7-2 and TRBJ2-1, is GAGVSQSPSNKVTEKGKDVELRCDPISGHTALYWYRQSLGQGLEFLIYFQGNSAPDKSGLPSDRFSAERTGGSVSTLTIQRTQQEDSAVYLCASSAAGDEQFFGPGTRLTVL.

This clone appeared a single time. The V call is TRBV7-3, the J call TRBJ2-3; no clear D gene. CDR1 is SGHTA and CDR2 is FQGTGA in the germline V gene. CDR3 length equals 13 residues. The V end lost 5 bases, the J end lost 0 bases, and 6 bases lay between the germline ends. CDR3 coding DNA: TGTGCCAGCAGCACCCTAAGCACAGATACGCAGTATTTT. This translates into CASSTLSTDTQYF.

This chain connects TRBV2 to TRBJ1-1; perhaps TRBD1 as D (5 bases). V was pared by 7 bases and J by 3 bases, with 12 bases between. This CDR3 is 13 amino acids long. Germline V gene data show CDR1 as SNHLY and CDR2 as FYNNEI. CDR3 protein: CASNVRGYTEAFF. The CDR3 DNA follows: TGTGCCAGCAACGTACGGGGCTACACTGAAGCTTTCTTT.

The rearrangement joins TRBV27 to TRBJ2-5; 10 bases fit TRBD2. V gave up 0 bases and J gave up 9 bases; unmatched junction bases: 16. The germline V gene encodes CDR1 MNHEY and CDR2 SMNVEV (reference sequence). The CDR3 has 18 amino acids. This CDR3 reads CASSLSSSGRTPRGSQYF. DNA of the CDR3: TGTGCCAGCAGTTTATCCTCTAGCGGGAGAACGCCTCGGGGGTCCCAGTACTTC.

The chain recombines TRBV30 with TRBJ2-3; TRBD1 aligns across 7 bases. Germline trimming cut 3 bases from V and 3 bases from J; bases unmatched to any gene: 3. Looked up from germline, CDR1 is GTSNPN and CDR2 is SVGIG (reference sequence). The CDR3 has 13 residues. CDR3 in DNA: TGTGCCTGGAGCGGGACAGATACAGATACGCAGTATTTT. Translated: CAWSGTDTDTQYF.

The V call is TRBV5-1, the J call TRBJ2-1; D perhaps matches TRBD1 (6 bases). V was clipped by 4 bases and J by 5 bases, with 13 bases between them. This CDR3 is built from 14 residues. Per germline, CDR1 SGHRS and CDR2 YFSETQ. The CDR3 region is CASSLLTGNNEQFF. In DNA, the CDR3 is TGCGCCAGCAGCCTCCTAACAGGGAACAATGAGCAGTTCTTC.

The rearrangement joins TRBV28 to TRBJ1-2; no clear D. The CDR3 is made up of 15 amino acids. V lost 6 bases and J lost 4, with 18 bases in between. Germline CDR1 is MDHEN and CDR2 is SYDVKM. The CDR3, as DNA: TGTGCCAGCAGCTCCCAATGGCGGGCGAGCTATGGCTACACCTTC. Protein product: CASSSQWRASYGYTF.

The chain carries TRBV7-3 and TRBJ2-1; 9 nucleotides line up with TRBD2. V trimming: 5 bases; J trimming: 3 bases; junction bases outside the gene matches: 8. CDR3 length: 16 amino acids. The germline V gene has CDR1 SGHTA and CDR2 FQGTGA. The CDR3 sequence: CASSPSSGKIYNEQFF. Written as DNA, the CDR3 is TGTGCCAGCAGCCCGTCTAGCGGGAAGATCTACAATGAGCAGTTCTTC.

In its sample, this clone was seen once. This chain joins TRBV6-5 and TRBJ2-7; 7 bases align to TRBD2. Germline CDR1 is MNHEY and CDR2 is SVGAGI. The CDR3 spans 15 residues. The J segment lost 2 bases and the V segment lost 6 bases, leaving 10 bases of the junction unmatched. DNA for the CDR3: TGTGCCAGCAGGGAAAGGGAAGCGGGAACCTACGAGCAGTACTTC. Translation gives CASREREAGTYEQYF.

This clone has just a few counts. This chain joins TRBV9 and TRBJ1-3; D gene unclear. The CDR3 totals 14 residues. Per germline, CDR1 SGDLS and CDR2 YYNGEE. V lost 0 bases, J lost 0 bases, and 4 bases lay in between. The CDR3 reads CASSVGDSGNTIYF. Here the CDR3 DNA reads TGTGCCAGCAGCGTAGGGGACTCTGGAAACACCATATATTTT.

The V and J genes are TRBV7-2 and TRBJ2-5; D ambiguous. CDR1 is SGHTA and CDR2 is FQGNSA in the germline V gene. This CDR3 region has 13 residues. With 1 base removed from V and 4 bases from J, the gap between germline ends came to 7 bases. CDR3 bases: TGTGCCAGCAGCTTAGTCCTGCTAGAGACCCAGTACTTC. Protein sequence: CASSLVLLETQYF.

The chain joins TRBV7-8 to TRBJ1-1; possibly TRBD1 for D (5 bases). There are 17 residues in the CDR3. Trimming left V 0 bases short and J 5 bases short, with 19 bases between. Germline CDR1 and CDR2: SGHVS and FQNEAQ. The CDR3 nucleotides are TGTGCCAGCAGCTTAGCGTACGTCGGAGGGACGGGGACTGAAGCTTTCTTT. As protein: CASSLAYVGGTGTEAFF.

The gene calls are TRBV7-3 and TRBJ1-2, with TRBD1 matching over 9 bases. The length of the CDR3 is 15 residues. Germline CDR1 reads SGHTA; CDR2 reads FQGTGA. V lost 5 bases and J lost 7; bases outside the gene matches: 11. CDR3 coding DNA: TGTGCCAGCAGCCCCCTGGGACAGGGATCGGGTGGCTACACCTTC. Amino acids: CASSPLGQGSGGYTF. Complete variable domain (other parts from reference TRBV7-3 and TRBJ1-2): GAGVSQTPSNKVTEKGKYVELRCDPISGHTALYWYRQSLGQGPEFLIYFQGTGAADDSGLPNDRFFAVRPEGSVSTLKIQRTERGDSAVYLCASSPLGQGSGGYTFGSGTRLTVV.

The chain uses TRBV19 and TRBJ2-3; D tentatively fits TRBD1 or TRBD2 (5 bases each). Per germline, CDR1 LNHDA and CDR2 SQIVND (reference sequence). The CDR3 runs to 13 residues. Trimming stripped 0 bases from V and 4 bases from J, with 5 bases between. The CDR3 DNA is TGTGCCAGTAGTATAGAGGGGGCAGATACGCAGTATTTT. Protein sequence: CASSIEGADTQYF.

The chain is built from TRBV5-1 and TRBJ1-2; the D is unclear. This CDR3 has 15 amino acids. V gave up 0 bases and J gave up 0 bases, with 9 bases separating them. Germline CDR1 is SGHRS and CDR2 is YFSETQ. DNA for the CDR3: TGCGCCAGCAGCTTGGGAGGCAGCGCTAACTATGGCTACACCTTC. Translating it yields CASSLGGSANYGYTF. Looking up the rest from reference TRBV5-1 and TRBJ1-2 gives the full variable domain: KAGVTQTPRYLIKTRGQQVTLSCSPISGHRSVSWYQQTPGQGLQFLFEYFSETQRNKGNFPGRFSGRQFSNSRSEMNVSTLELGDSALYLCASSLGGSANYGYTFGSGTRLTVV.

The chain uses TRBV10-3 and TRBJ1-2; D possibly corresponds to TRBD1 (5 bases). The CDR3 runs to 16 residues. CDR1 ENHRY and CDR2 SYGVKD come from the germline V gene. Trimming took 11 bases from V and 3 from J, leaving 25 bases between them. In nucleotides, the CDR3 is TGTGCCTCCGCCGGACGTGGGGACGTGAACCACTATGGCTACACCTTC. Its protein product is CASAGRGDVNHYGYTF.

The CDR3 nucleotides read TGTGCCAGCAGCTTTAACAGGGGAGAGACCCAGTACTTC. It specifies CASSFNRGETQYF. This chain uses TRBV5-6 with TRBJ2-5, with 7 bases matching TRBD1. Per the germline V gene, CDR1 is SGHDT and CDR2 is YYEEEE. Trimming took 2 bases from V and 4 from J; bases not matched to a gene: 2. CDR3 size: 13 residues.

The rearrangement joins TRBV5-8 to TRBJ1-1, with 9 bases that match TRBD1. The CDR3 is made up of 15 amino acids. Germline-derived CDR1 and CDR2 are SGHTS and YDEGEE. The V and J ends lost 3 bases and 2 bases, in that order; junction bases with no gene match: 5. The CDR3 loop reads CASSSGTGKNTEAFF. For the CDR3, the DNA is TGTGCCAGCAGCTCGGGGACAGGGAAAAACACTGAAGCTTTCTTT.

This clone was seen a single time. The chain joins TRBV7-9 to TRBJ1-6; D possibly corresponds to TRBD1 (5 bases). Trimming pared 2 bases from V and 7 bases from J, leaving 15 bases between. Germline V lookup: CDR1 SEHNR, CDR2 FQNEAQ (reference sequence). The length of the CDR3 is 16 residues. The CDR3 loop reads CASSLSSAGQNSPLHF. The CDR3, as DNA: TGTGCCAGCAGCTTAAGCTCGGCAGGGCAAAATTCACCCCTCCACTTT.

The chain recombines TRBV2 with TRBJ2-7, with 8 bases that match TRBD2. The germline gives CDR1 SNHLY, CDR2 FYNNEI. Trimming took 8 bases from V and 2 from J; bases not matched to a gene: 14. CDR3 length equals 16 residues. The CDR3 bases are TGTGCCAGCTTATCCCTATCTAGCGGGCAGACCTACGAGCAGTACTTC. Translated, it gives CASLSLSSGQTYEQYF.

The DNA of the CDR3 is TGTGCCTGGAGTTCAGGGCGGGGGGATGAGCAGTTCTTC. As protein: CAWSSGRGDEQFF. This chain joins TRBV30 and TRBJ2-1, with 8 positions matching TRBD2. V lost 2 bases to trimming and J lost 8 bases; unmatched junction nucleotides: 5. This CDR3 is 13 amino acids long. Germline CDR1 reads GTSNPN; CDR2 reads SVGIG (reference sequence).